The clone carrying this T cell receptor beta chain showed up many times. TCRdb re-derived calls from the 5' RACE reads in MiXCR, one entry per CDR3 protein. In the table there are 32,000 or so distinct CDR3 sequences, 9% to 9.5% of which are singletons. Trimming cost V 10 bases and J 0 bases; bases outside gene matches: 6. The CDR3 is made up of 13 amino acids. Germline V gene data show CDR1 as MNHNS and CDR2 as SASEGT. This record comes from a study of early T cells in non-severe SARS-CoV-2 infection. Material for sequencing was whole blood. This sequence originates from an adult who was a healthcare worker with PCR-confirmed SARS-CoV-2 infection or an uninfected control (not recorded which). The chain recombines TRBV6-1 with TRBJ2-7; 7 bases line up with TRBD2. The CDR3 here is CAIEGGNSYEQYF. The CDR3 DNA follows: TGTGCCATCGAGGGAGGGAACTCCTACGAGCAGTACTTC.